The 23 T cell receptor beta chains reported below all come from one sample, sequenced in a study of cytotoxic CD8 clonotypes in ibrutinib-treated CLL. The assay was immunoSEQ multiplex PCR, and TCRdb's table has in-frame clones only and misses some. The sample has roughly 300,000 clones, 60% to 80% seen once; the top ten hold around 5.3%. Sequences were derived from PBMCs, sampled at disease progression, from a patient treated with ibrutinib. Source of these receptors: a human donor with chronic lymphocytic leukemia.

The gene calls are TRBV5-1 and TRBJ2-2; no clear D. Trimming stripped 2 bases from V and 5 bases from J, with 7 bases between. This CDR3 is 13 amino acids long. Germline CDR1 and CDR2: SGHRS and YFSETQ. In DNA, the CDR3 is TGCGCCAGCAGCTTTAGAGAGACCGGGGAGCTGTTTTTT. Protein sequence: CASSFRETGELFF.

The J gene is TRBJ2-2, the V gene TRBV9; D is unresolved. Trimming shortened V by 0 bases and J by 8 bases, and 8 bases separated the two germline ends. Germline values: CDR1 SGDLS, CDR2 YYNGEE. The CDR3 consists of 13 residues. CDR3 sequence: CASSVAGVGELFF. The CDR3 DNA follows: TGTGCCAGCAGCGTAGCTGGGGTTGGGGAGCTGTTTTTT.

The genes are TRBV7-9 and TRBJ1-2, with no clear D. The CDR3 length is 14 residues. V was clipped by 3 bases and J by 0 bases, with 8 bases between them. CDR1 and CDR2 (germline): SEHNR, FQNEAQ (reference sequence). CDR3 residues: CASSFPAANYGYTF. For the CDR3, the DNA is TGTGCCAGCAGCTTCCCCGCGGCTAACTATGGCTACACCTTC.

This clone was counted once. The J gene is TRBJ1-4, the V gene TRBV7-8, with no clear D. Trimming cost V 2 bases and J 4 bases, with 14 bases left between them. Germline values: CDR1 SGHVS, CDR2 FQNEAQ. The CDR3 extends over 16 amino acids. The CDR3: CASSLTSGWGNEKLFF. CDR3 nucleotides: TGTGCCAGCAGCTTAACGTCTGGTTGGGGTAATGAAAAACTGTTTTTT.

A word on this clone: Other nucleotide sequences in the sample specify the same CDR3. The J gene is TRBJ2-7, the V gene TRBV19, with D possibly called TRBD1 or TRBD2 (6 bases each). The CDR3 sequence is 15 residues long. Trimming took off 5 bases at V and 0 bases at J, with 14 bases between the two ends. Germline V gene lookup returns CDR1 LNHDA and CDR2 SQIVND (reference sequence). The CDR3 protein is CASSPRGGGSYEQYF. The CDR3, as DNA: TGTGCCAGTAGTCCCCGCGGAGGGGGCTCCTACGAGCAGTACTTC. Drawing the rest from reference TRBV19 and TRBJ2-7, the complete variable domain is DGGITQSPKYLFRKEGQNVTLSCEQNLNHDAMYWYRQDPGQGLRLIYYSQIVNDFQKGDIAEGYSVSREKKESFPLTVTSAQKNPTAFYLCASSPRGGGSYEQYFGPGTRLTVT.

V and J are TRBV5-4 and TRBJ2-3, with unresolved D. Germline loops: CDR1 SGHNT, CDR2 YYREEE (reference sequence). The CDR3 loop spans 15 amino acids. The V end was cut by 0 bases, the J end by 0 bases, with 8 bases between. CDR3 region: CASSLEVPSTDTQYF. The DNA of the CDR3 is TGTGCCAGCAGCTTGGAAGTCCCTAGCACAGATACGCAGTATTTT. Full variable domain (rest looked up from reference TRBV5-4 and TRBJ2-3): ETGVTQSPTHLIKTRGQQVTLRCSSQSGHNTVSWYQQALGQGPQFIFQYYREEENGRGNFPPRFSGLQFPNYSSELNVNALELDDSALYLCASSLEVPSTDTQYFGPGTRLTVL.

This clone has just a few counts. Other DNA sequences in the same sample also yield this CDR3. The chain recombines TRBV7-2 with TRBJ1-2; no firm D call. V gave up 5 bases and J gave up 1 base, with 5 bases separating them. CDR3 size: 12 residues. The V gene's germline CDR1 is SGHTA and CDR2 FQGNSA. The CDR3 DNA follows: TGTGCCAGCAGCCTAAGTAACTATGGCTACACCTTC. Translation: CASSLSNYGYTF.

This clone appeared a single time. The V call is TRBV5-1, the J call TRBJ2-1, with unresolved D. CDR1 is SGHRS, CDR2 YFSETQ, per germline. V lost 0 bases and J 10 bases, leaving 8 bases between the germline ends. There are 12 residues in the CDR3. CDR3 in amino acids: CASSLVGTEQFF. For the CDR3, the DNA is TGCGCCAGCAGCTTGGTGGGAACCGAGCAGTTCTTC.

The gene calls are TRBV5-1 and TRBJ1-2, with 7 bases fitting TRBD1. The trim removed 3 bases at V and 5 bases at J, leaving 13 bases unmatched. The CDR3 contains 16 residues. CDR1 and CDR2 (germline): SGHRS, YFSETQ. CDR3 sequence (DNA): TGCGCCAGCAGCTGGTTTGGAGGGGGCCAGTCTTATGGCTACACCTTC. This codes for CASSWFGGGQSYGYTF.

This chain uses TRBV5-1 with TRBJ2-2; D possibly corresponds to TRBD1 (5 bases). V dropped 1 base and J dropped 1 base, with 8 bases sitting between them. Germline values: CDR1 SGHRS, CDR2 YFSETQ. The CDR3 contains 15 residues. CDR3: CASSLRRENTGELFF. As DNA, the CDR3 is TGCGCCAGCAGCTTGCGCAGGGAGAACACCGGGGAGCTGTTTTTT.

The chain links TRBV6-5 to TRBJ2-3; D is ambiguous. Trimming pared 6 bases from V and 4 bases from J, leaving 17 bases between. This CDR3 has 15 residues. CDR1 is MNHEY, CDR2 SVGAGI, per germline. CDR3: CASRTNSVLPDTQYF. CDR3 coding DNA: TGTGCCAGCAGGACCAACAGCGTTTTACCAGATACGCAGTATTTT.

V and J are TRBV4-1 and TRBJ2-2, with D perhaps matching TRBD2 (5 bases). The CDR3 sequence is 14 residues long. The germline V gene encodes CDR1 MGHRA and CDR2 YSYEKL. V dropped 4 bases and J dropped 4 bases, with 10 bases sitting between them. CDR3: CASSRPGLTGELFF. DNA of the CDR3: TGCGCCAGCAGCCGCCCTGGACTCACCGGGGAGCTGTTTTTT.

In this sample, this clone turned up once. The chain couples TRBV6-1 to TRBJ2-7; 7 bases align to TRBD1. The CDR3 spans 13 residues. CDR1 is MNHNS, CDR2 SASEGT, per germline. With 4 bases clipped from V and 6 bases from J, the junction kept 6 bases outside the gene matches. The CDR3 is CASSGQGRGEQYF. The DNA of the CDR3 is TGTGCCAGCAGTGGACAGGGACGGGGCGAGCAGTACTTC.

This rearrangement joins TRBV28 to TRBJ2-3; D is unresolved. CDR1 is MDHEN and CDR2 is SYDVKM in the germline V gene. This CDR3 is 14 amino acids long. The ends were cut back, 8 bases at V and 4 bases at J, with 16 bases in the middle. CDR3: CASPFRSRSDTQYF. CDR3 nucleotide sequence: TGTGCCAGCCCCTTCCGGTCACGTTCAGATACGCAGTATTTT.

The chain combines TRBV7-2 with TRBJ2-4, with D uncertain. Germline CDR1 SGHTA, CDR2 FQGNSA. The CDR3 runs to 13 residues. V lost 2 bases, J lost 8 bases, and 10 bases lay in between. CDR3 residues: CASSLLAMDIQYF. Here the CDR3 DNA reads TGTGCCAGCAGCTTATTGGCGATGGACATTCAGTACTTC.

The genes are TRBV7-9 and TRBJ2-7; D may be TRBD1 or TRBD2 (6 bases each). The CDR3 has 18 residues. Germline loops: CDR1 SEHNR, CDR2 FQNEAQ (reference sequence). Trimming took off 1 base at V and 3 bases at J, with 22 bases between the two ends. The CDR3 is CASSLELGGGGGRYEQYF. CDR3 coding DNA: TGTGCCAGCAGCTTAGAATTAGGGGGTGGTGGAGGGCGCTACGAGCAGTACTTC.

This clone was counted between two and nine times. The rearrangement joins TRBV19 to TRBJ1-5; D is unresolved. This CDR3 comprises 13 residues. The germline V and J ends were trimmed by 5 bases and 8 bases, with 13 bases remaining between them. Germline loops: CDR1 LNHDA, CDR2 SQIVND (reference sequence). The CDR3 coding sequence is TGTGCCAGTAGTGGCCGTGCCGTGGAGCCCCAGCATTTT. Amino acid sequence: CASSGRAVEPQHF.

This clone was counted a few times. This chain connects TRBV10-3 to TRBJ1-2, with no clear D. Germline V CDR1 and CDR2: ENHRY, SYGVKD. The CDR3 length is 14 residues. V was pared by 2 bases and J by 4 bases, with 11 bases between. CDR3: CAISEQGLSYGYTF. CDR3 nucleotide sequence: TGTGCCATCAGTGAGCAAGGCCTGTCCTATGGCTACACCTTC.

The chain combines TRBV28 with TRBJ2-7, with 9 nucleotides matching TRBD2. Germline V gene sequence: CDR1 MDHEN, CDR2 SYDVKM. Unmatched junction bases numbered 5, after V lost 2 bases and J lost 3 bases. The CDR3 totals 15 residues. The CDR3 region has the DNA TGTGCCAGCAGTTTAGTCTCGACTAGCGGCTACGAGCAGTACTTC. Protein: CASSLVSTSGYEQYF.

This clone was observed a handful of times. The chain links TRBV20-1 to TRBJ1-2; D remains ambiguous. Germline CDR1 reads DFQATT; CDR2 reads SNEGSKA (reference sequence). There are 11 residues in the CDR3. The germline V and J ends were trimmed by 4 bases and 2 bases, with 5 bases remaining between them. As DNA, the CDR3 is TGCAGTGCTACCGTGAACTATGGCTACACCTTC. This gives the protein CSATVNYGYTF.

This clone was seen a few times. CDR3 in DNA: TGCGCCAGCAGCCATCCTACATTGAACAATCAGCCCCAGCATTTT. Its translation: CASSHPTLNNQPQHF. The chain has TRBV4-1 and TRBJ1-5; D not resolved. This CDR3 spans 15 amino acids. V was pared by 3 bases and J by 3 bases, with 12 bases between. The V gene's germline CDR1 is MGHRA and CDR2 YSYEKL.

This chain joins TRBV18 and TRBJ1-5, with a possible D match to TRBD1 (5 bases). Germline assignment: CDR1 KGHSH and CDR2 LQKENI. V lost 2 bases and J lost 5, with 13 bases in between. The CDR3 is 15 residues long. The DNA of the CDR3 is TGTGCCAGCTCACCATTTGGGGGAGTGGATCAGCCCCAGCATTTT. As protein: CASSPFGGVDQPQHF. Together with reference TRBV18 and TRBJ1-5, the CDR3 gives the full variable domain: NAGVMQNPRHLVRRRGQEARLRCSPMKGHSHVYWYRQLPEEGLKFMVYLQKENIIDESGMPKERFSAEFPKEGPSILRIQQVVRGDSAAYFCASSPFGGVDQPQHFGDGTRLSIL.

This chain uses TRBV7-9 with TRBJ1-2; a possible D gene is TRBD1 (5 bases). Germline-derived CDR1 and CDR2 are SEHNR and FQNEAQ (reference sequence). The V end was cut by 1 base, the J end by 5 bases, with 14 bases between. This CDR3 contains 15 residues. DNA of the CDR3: TGTGCCAGCAGCTTAGATTATGGGTCAGGGTATGGCTACACCTTC. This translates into CASSLDYGSGYGYTF. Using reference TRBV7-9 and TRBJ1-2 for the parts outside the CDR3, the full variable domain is DTGVSQNPRHKITKRGQNVTFRCDPISEHNRLYWYRQTLGQGPEFLTYFQNEAQLEKSRLLSDRFSAERPKGSFSTLEIQRTEQGDSAMYLCASSLDYGSGYGYTFGSGTRLTVV.